The 5 T cell receptor beta chains below all came from one sample that was sequenced in a study of chemoradiotherapy in HPV16-positive cancers (dated by TCRdb to about 2022). Libraries came from the immunoSEQ multiplex PCR assay. TCRdb took over this immuneACCESS table, retaining in-frame rearrangements with V and J assigned. Such tables are incomplete; in checked studies, under half of the missing clones stem from an unresolved V gene, and the remainder is unexplained. The sample table contains 3,000 or so clones; only one count was recorded for 92% of them. In total, the top ten clones hold about 3.7% of the sample. Material: tumor tissue, obtained from a patient who underwent chemoradiotherapy. These TCRs come from a human donor with HPV-associated anogenital cancer.

This chain connects TRBV18 to TRBJ1-6, with unresolved D. Germline V gene sequence: CDR1 KGHSH, CDR2 LQKENI. There are 16 residues in the CDR3. Trimming stripped 3 bases from V and 0 bases from J, with 9 bases between. The CDR3 sequence: CASSPRSSSYNSPLHF. CDR3 bases: TGTGCCAGCTCACCTCGGTCGAGCTCCTATAATTCACCCCTCCACTTT.

The chain combines TRBV6-5 with TRBJ1-3; no reliable D call. The germline V gene has CDR1 MNHEY and CDR2 SVGAGI. The CDR3 has 15 residues. Trimming removed 3 bases from V and 0 bases from J, with 9 bases in between. CDR3 sequence (DNA): TGTGCCAGCAGTTATGACGTGAGCTCTGGAAACACCATATATTTT. Translating gives CASSYDVSSGNTIYF.

This chain joins TRBV4-3 and TRBJ2-6; D call uncertain. The CDR3 spans 16 residues. Germline-derived CDR1 and CDR2 are LGHNA and YSLEER. Trimming stripped 0 bases from V and 0 bases from J, with 6 bases between. The CDR3 DNA reads TGCGCCAGCAGCCAAGACTCAACCTCTGGGGCCAACGTCCTGACTTTC. Amino acids: CASSQDSTSGANVLTF.

V gene TRBV6-1 combines with J gene TRBJ1-2; D is undetermined. The CDR3 covers 14 residues. The germline gives CDR1 MNHNS, CDR2 SASEGT. Trimming cost V 3 bases and J 8 bases, with 16 bases left between them. As DNA, the CDR3 is TGTGCCAGCAGTGATCACTGGGAGGGCTGGGGCTACACCTTC. It yields the protein CASSDHWEGWGYTF.

This clone was counted only a few times. The chain couples TRBV18 to TRBJ1-6, with TRBD1 matching 8 bases. This CDR3 is 14 amino acids long. The junction had 5 bases not matched to a gene; V was cut back by 4 bases and J by 9 bases. Germline values: CDR1 KGHSH, CDR2 LQKENI. This chain's CDR3 is CASSLGQGGSPLHF. CDR3 sequence (DNA): TGTGCCAGCTCACTAGGACAGGGAGGTTCACCCCTCCACTTT.